A selection of T cell receptor beta chains follows, all from one sample in a study of cytomegalovirus exposure and HLA in healthy donors. Sequencing was performed with immunoSEQ multiplex PCR; in TCRdb, only in-frame clones are kept and a portion is missing. The table lists 200,000 to 250,000 clones. Specimen: PBMCs. These receptors all come from a woman aged 25 to 39 in good health and CMV-seropositive. Each CDR3 is given with its conserved first and last residue. The D gene is left open where the match is weak.

D gene	J gene	V gene	CDR3 protein	CDR3 DNA
TRBD1	TRBJ2-7	TRBV19	CASSNTGTGVDEQYF	TGTGCCAGTAGTAATACCGGGACAGGGGTCGACGAGCAGTACTTC
-	TRBJ1-5	TRBV28	CASSPGGGVQPQHF	TGTGCCAGCAGTCCCGGGGGAGGGGTTCAGCCCCAGCATTTT
-	TRBJ1-1	TRBV27	CASSLKFGGSDEAFF	TGTGCCAGCAGTTTAAAGTTCGGGGGGTCAGATGAAGCTTTCTTT
TRBD1	TRBJ2-1	TRBV29-1	CSVDRGHEQFF	TGCAGCGTTGACAGGGGGCATGAGCAGTTCTTC
TRBD2	TRBJ2-2	TRBV12-5	CASGLTPASGGSAGELFF	TGTGCTAGTGGTCTGACACCGGCTAGCGGGGGGTCCGCCGGGGAGCTGTTTTTT
-	TRBJ2-2	TRBV28	CASSLWSTGELFF	TGTGCCAGCAGTTTGTGGAGCACCGGGGAGCTGTTTTTT
TRBD1	TRBJ2-2	TRBV5-1	CASSLLTGGNTGELFF	TGCGCCAGCAGCTTGCTCACAGGGGGGAACACCGGGGAGCTGTTTTTT
TRBD1	TRBJ1-5	TRBV15	CATSRYRGENQPQHF	TGTGCCACCAGCAGGTACAGGGGGGAAAATCAGCCCCAGCATTTT
TRBD1	TRBJ2-7	TRBV5-1	CASSTGQGHNEQCF	TGCGCCAGCAGCACGGGACAGGGGCACAACGAGCAGTGCTTC
-	TRBJ2-5	TRBV5-1	CASSPGFLIVETQYF	TGCGCCAGCAGCCCCGGTTTCCTCATAGTGGAGACCCAGTACTTC
TRBD1	TRBJ1-2	TRBV4-1	CASSPWRTGTGYTF	TGCGCCAGCAGCCCATGGAGGACAGGGACTGGCTACACCTTC
TRBD2	TRBJ2-7	TRBV4-2	CASSQDGIAGGYEQYF	TGTGCCAGCAGCCAAGATGGGATAGCGGGAGGTTACGAGCAGTACTTC
-	TRBJ1-4	TRBV9	CASSVVGQLGEKLFF	TGTGCCAGCAGCGTCGTAGGACAGCTGGGGGAAAAACTGTTTTTT
-	TRBJ2-7	TRBV29-1	CSVGVTGLGYEQYF	TGCAGCGTTGGGGTGACGGGGTTGGGCTACGAGCAGTACTTC
-	TRBJ1-1	TRBV25-1	CASSEFAGGEAFF	TGTGCCAGCAGTGAATTCGCGGGGGGAGAGGCTTTCTTT
-	TRBJ2-3	TRBV10-1	CATRGGARDTQYF	TGCGCCACTCGTGGGGGGGCGCGAGATACGCAGTATTTT
-	TRBJ2-5	TRBV4-1	CASSQAFTGSQETQYF	TGCGCCAGCAGCCAAGCGTTTACGGGGTCCCAAGAGACCCAGTACTTC
-	TRBJ2-3	TRBV2	CASSEESTDTQYF	TGTGCCAGCAGTGAGGAGAGCACAGATACGCAGTATTTT
TRBD2	TRBJ2-7	TRBV7-9	CASSLGWREATYEQYF	TGTGCCAGCAGCTTAGGATGGCGGGAGGCAACTTACGAGCAGTACTTC
-	TRBJ1-2	TRBV2	CASSEGLRSYGYTF	TGTGCCAGCAGTGAGGGACTACGGTCCTATGGCTACACCTTC
TRBD1	TRBJ1-2	TRBV6-5	CATITGGSYGYTF	TGTGCCACTATAACAGGGGGTTCCTATGGCTACACCTTC
-	TRBJ1-1	TRBV2	CASSDSDRGAFF	TGTGCCAGCAGTGACTCGGATCGGGGAGCTTTCTTT
-	TRBJ2-2	TRBV5-4	CASSLLEGTTGELFF	TGTGCCAGCAGTCTCCTGGAGGGGACGACCGGGGAGCTGTTTTTT
-	TRBJ2-2	TRBV10-2	CVPECGSDNTGELFF	TGCGTCCCGGAGTGCGGTAGCGATAACACCGGGGAGCTGTTTTTT
-	TRBJ1-1	TRBV2	CASRQAQGIPEAFF	TGTGCCAGCAGGCAGGCACAGGGAATTCCTGAAGCTTTCTTT
-	TRBJ1-2	TRBV20-1	CSARDLDGYTF	TGCAGTGCTAGAGATCTAGATGGCTACACCTTC
-	TRBJ1-5	TRBV29-1	CSVRGDGNQPQHF	TGCAGCGTCAGGGGTGATGGCAATCAGCCCCAGCATTTT
-	TRBJ2-2	TRBV29-1	CSVSEVGGTGELFF	TGCAGCGTTTCGGAGGTCGGGGGCACCGGGGAGCTGTTTTTT
-	TRBJ2-7	TRBV7-2	CASSLARGSSSYEQYF	TGTGCCAGCAGCTTAGCGCGGGGTAGCAGTTCCTACGAGCAGTACTTC
-	TRBJ2-7	TRBV4-2	CASSQDFGSSYEQYF	TGTGCCAGCAGCCAAGATTTTGGGAGCTCCTACGAGCAGTACTTC
-	TRBJ1-5	TRBV6-1	CASRDSFNQPQHF	TGTGCCAGCAGGGACAGCTTTAATCAGCCCCAGCATTTT
TRBD1	TRBJ1-2	TRBV6-1	CASRPGQGANYGYTF	TGTGCCAGCAGGCCGGGACAGGGAGCTAACTATGGCTACACCTTC
TRBD1	TRBJ1-5	TRBV28	CASRRTGGLSEPQHF	TGTGCCAGCAGACGGACAGGGGGGTTATCAGAGCCCCAGCATTTT
-	TRBJ2-7	TRBV6-6	CASSAGTGGLYEQYF	TGTGCCAGCAGTGCCGGGACTGGCGGGTTATACGAGCAGTACTTC
TRBD1	TRBJ2-5	TRBV6-1	CASTGTVEETQYF	TGTGCCAGCACAGGGACAGTAGAAGAGACCCAGTACTTC
TRBD1	TRBJ2-2	TRBV7-2	CASIAGADRVYTGELFF	TGTGCCAGCATCGCCGGGGCGGACAGGGTATATACCGGGGAGCTGTTTTTT
TRBD1	TRBJ1-5	TRBV27	CASSHGQGYQPQHF	TGTGCCAGCAGTCACGGACAGGGTTACCAGCCCCAGCATTTT
-	TRBJ2-1	TRBV6-5	CASISQGYNEQFF	TGTGCCAGCATATCACAGGGTTACAATGAGCAGTTCTTC
-	TRBJ2-7	TRBV30	CAWSVGGYEQYF	TGTGCCTGGAGTGTAGGGGGCTACGAGCAGTACTTC
TRBD1	TRBJ1-2	TRBV27	CASSLLRGQGYGYTF	TGTGCCAGCAGCCTCTTAAGGGGACAGGGGTATGGCTACACCTTC
-	TRBJ1-3	TRBV5-4	CASSLGAPSGNTIYF	TGTGCCAGCAGCTTGGGCGCGCCCTCTGGAAACACCATATATTTT
-	TRBJ2-2	TRBV18	CASSRSGNENTGELFF	TGTGCCAGCTCACGATCGGGGAATGAAAACACCGGGGAGCTGTTTTTT
TRBD2	TRBJ2-1	TRBV18	CASSPSGVSSYNEQFF	TGTGCCAGCTCACCCAGCGGGGTAAGCTCCTACAATGAGCAGTTCTTC
-	TRBJ2-1	TRBV2	CASIPSTYNEQFF	TGTGCCAGCATACCTAGTACCTACAATGAGCAGTTCTTC
TRBD2	TRBJ2-7	TRBV15	CATSRGNSGAYEQYF	TGTGCCACCAGCAGAGGTAATAGCGGGGCCTACGAGCAGTACTTC
-	TRBJ2-7	TRBV6-5	CASSYSRTYEQYF	TGTGCCAGCAGTTACTCGAGAACCTACGAGCAGTACTTC